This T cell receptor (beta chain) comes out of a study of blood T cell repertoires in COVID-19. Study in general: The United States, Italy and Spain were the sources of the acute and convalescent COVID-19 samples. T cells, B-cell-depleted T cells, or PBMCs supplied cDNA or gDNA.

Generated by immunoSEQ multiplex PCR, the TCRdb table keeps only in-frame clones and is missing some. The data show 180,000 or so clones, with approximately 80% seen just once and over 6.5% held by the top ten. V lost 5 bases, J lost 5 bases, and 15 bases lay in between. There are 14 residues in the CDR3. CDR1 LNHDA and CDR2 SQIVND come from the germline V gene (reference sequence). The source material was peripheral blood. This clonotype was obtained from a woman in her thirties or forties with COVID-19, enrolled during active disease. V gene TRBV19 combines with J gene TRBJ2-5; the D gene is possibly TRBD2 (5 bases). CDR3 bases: TGTGCCAGTAGTGGCTCAGCGAGAGGGGAGACCCAGTACTTC. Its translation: CASSGSARGETQYF.